This T cell receptor beta chain was observed in a study of PD-L1 blockade in urothelial cancer. As to time point: peripheral blood 6 weeks after treatment start. The method was immunoSEQ multiplex PCR; TCRdb's version includes in-frame clones alone and lacks a portion of them. This sample has approximately 93,000 clones, with approximately 82% found just once. The CDR3 runs 11 residues. Germline V gives CDR1 SNHLY, CDR2 FYNNEI. The V end lost 7 bases, the J end lost 5 bases, and 8 bases lay between the germline ends. The specimen comprised PBMCs, sampled around atezolizumab (anti-PD-L1) treatment. The chain has TRBV2 and TRBJ2-5, with D possibly being TRBD1 (5 bases). The clonotype originates from a man between 70 and 80 years old with urothelial cancer. The chain's CDR3 is CASTGLETQYF. CDR3 bases: TGTGCCAGCACAGGGCTGGAGACCCAGTACTTC. Using reference TRBV2 and TRBJ2-5 for the parts outside the CDR3, the full variable domain is EPEVTQTPSHQVTQMGQEVILRCVPISNHLYFYWYRQILGQKVEFLVSFYNNEISEKSEIFDDQFSVERPDGSNFTLKIRSTKLEDSAMYFCASTGLETQYFGPGTRLLVL.